This T cell receptor beta chain was sequenced during a study of cytomegalovirus exposure and HLA in healthy donors. Study information: Unique TCR beta sequences numbering over 100 million came from approximately 180 million T cells in an earlier analysis. Study-level results: A missense DCLRE1C variant was associated with V- and J-gene trimming of TCR beta chains in a later analysis, and an independent cohort replicated the association. A later analysis appeared to link common viral pathogens to several of the most significant clusters. Researchers reportedly found TCR beta sequences accurately predicted most subjects' HLA-A and HLA-B alleles.

Germline CDR1 reads KGHSH; CDR2 reads LQKENI. Trimming took off 2 bases at V and 3 bases at J, with 8 bases between the two ends. CDR3 length: 13 amino acids. Primers for the PCR totalled 60 Vbeta and 13 Jbeta. Only in-frame clones appear in the TCRdb table, and some are missing; sequencing was by immunoSEQ multiplex PCR. Of over 70,000 clones detected, nearly 80% appear once; the ten largest clones hold 23%. As to this clone: Its antigen is undetermined.

The receptor comes from a woman aged 45 to 65 in good health and CMV-seropositive. Sequenced input: PBMCs. J is TRBJ2-7 and V is TRBV18; TRBD1 might be the D (5 bases). CDR3 in amino acids: CASSPFRDYEQYV. For the CDR3, the DNA is TGTGCCAGCTCACCATTCAGGGACTACGAGCAGTACGTC.